This TCR beta chain stems from a study of molecular identifiers for immune sequencing clone quantification. Study overall: Replicate experiments took RNA from around 18,000 or 91,000 naive CD8 cells, divided it five ways and sequenced four.

General study findings and limits: Under 1% of molecules in naive cells, but over 98% of effector molecules, belonged to clones above 20 RNA copies. The study reportedly detected spiked Jurkat TCR RNA from one cell among around 1 million naive cells.

CDR3 length: 17 residues. J gave up 3 bases and V 0 bases, and 6 bases lay outside the gene matches. CDR1 DFQATT and CDR2 SNEGSKA come from the germline V gene (reference sequence). It was with previously described methods and listed TCR primers that bulk TCR libraries were made. One entry per CDR3 protein results from TCRdb running MiXCR on the PCR reads. In the table there are about 640,000 distinct CDR3 sequences, just under 20% of which are singletons. In its sample, this clonotype was seen many times. The antigen remains unidentified. The TCR sequence derives from a human donor in good health. Some libraries in this study had Jurkat cell RNA spiked in. The sample taken for sequencing was naive CD8+ T cells from blood, with Jurkat cell RNA spiked in. Subset meaning: FACS-sorted CD8+CD4-CCR7+CD45RA+ naive T cells. The rearrangement joins TRBV20-1 to TRBJ2-5, with TRBD2 matching over 14 bases. The CDR3 protein is CSARDLRLAGGEETQYF. DNA of the CDR3: TGCAGTGCTAGAGATCTCCGACTAGCGGGGGGGGAAGAGACCCAGTACTTC.